One and the same sample provided the 5 T cell receptor beta chains below, sequenced in a study of T cells in Graves' hyperthyroidism and ophthalmopathy. RNA transcripts were the template for amplifying TCR beta CDR3 regions. RT-PCR in the first round (using the HTBI primer set) targeted the TCR CDR3. A single record per CDR3 protein comes from TCRdb applying MiXCR to the multiplex PCR reads. This table has 360,000 or so distinct CDR3 sequences, over 15% appearing once. Material: blood. Receptors were obtained from a woman aged 18-29 years with Graves' hyperthyroidism.

This clonotype was recorded at least ten times. The rearrangement links TRBV14 to TRBJ2-5; 11 positions agree with TRBD1. Trimming removed 1 base from V and 4 bases from J; junction bases left unmatched: 8. This CDR3 region has 17 residues. Germline-derived CDR1 and CDR2 are SGHDN and FVKESK. The CDR3 DNA reads TGTGCCAGCAGCCAAGTACTGGGACAGGGGGTAGGAGAGACCCAGTACTTC. Its translation is CASSQVLGQGVGETQYF.

This clonotype was seen ten or more times. The chain uses TRBV6-2 or TRBV6-3 and TRBJ2-6; 7 nucleotides agree with TRBD1. The ends lost 6 bases at V and 0 bases at J; junction bases unmatched: 11. CDR1 MNHEY and CDR2 SVGEGT come from the germline V gene. CDR3 size: 18 residues. This CDR3 is CASSLTTGQSSGANVLTF. Here the CDR3 DNA reads TGTGCCAGCAGCCTTACGACAGGGCAGAGCTCTGGGGCCAACGTCCTGACTTTC.

The genes are TRBV5-1 and TRBJ2-7; 14 bases are shared with TRBD2. V was clipped by 4 bases and J by 5 bases; unmatched bases: 5. Germline loops: CDR1 SGHRS, CDR2 YFSETQ. This CDR3 region has 15 residues. The CDR3 spells CASSHGLAGGDEQYF. The DNA for the CDR3 is TGCGCCAGCAGCCATGGACTAGCGGGGGGCGACGAGCAGTACTTC.

This clonotype was found many times. This chain connects TRBV2 to TRBJ1-6; 7 nucleotides match TRBD1. The CDR3 is 12 amino acids. V lost 7 bases and J lost 7; bases outside the gene matches: 1. Germline V gives CDR1 SNHLY, CDR2 FYNNEI. CDR3 amino acids: CASNRGNSPLHF. DNA for the CDR3: TGTGCCAGCAACAGGGGCAATTCACCCCTCCACTTT. The variable domain in full, with the rest retrieved from reference TRBV2 and TRBJ1-6, is EPEVTQTPSHQVTQMGQEVILRCVPISNHLYFYWYRQILGQKVEFLVSFYNNEISEKSEIFDDQFSVERPDGSNFTLKIRSTKLEDSAMYFCASNRGNSPLHFGNGTRLTVT.

In DNA form, the CDR3 reads TGTGCCAGCAGCTCCCAGGACCCTCGAGGGGAGACCCAGTACTTC. Amino acid sequence: CASSSQDPRGETQYF. This chain uses TRBV7-8 with TRBJ2-5, with D maybe TRBD2 (5 bases). V was shortened by 4 bases and J by 5 bases, with 17 bases between the two germline ends. This CDR3 region has 15 residues. Looked up from germline, CDR1 is SGHVS and CDR2 is FQNEAQ.